One sample yielded the 21 T cell receptor beta chains listed below, sequenced in a study of T cell repertoires in cytomegalovirus infection. In TCRdb, the reads were re-called with MiXCR into one record per CDR3 protein. The sample holds 630,000 or so distinct CDR3 sequences, more than 20% seen once. The sequencing input was CD8+ T cells from PBMCs. The receptors stem from a human donor in good health (CMV status not recorded). Some clones in this sample may be carry-over from other donors' samples.

The table lists this clonotype with many counts. CDR3: CASMTGGDYGYTF. CDR3 DNA sequence: TGCGCCAGCATGACAGGGGGGGACTATGGCTACACCTTC. The chain joins TRBV10-2 to TRBJ1-2; 9 nucleotides agree with TRBD1. The V and J ends lost 7 bases and 3 bases, in that order; junction bases with no gene match: 3. Germline values: CDR1 WSHSY, CDR2 SAAADI. The CDR3 spans 13 residues.

This clonotype was recorded a few times. The chain joins TRBV11-1 to TRBJ2-1; D is uncertain. The germline V gene encodes CDR1 SGHAT and CDR2 FQDESV (reference sequence). V dropped 2 bases and J dropped 7 bases, with 9 bases sitting between them. This CDR3 contains 13 residues. The CDR3 loop is CASSLWTNNEQFF. CDR3 bases: TGTGCCAGCAGCTTATGGACGAATAATGAGCAGTTCTTC.

This clonotype was observed many times. The chain employs TRBV6-6 and TRBJ2-5; 9 bases agree with TRBD2. V dropped 0 bases and J dropped 2; count of bases not matched to a gene: 4. CDR1 and CDR2 from the germline V gene are MNHNY and SVGAGI (reference sequence). CDR3 length: 16 amino acids. The CDR3 bases are TGTGCCAGCAGTTACTCGCTAGCGGGGTTGCAAGAGACCCAGTACTTC. Amino acid sequence: CASSYSLAGLQETQYF.

This clonotype was seen a handful of times. The genes are TRBV9 and TRBJ2-1; 9 bases are shared with TRBD1. V dropped 3 bases and J dropped 0; count of bases not matched to a gene: 13. Germline CDR1 and CDR2: SGDLS and YYNGEE. The CDR3 loop spans 19 amino acids. CDR3 sequence: CASSAPGQGYLSSYNEQFF. Here the CDR3 DNA reads TGTGCCAGCAGCGCGCCGGGACAGGGATACTTGAGCTCCTACAATGAGCAGTTCTTC.

V gene TRBV9 combines with J gene TRBJ2-1, with TRBD2 identical over 9 bases. The CDR3 is made up of 12 amino acids. The V segment lost 4 bases and the J segment 7 bases; nucleotides outside the gene matches: 0. Germline V gene lookup returns CDR1 SGDLS and CDR2 YYNGEE. CDR3 sequence (DNA): TGTGCCAGCAGCACTAGCGGGAATGAGCAGTTCTTC. Its protein product is CASSTSGNEQFF.

The chain has TRBV12-3 or TRBV12-4 and TRBJ2-4; 15 nucleotides match TRBD2. Trimming took 7 bases from V and 5 from J; bases not matched to a gene: 6. This CDR3 contains 16 residues. The DNA for the CDR3 is TGTGCCAGCACCGGACTAGCGGGGGGGTCCCAAAACATTCAGTACTTC. This gives the protein CASTGLAGGSQNIQYF.

As concerns this clonotype: A junction boundary mismatches the germline segment, possibly from a read error. The rearrangement uses TRBV27 and TRBJ2-1; D unresolved. Germline CDR1 MNHEY, CDR2 SMNVEV (reference sequence). This CDR3 spans 14 amino acids. CDR3 protein: CASRTGPFPNEQLF. The DNA of the CDR3 is TGTGCCAGCAGAACCGGCCCGTTCCCCAATGAGCAGCTCTTC.

The chain uses TRBV7-9 and TRBJ2-1; D not certain. CDR1 and CDR2 (germline): SEHNR, FQNEAQ (reference sequence). The CDR3 runs 13 residues. V gave up 3 bases and J gave up 8 bases, with 11 bases separating them. CDR3 sequence reads: CASSFNPSDEQFF. The CDR3 coding sequence is TGTGCCAGCAGCTTCAACCCTTCGGATGAGCAGTTCTTC.

In this sample, this clonotype turned up a few times. The chain combines TRBV4-3 with TRBJ2-5, with D perhaps matching TRBD2 (6 bases). Germline loops: CDR1 LGHNA, CDR2 YSLEER. The V end was cut by 0 bases, the J end by 2 bases, with 13 bases between. The CDR3 covers 16 residues. The CDR3 spells CASSQDFGTPQETQYF. The CDR3 DNA reads as TGCGCCAGCAGCCAAGATTTCGGGACTCCACAAGAGACCCAGTACTTC.

This clonotype appeared a few times. The chain carries TRBV4-3 and TRBJ1-1; D ambiguous. Looked up from germline, CDR1 is LGHNA and CDR2 is YSLEER. CDR3 length: 16 amino acids. Trimming stripped 1 base from V and 2 bases from J, with 14 bases between. In DNA, the CDR3 is TGCGCCAGCAGCCAAGGCCCATCGGGATCCAACACTGAAGCTTTCTTT. It codes for CASSQGPSGSNTEAFF.

This clonotype was counted only a few times. The chain couples TRBV20-1 to TRBJ1-1; D unclear. V shed 2 bases and J shed 7 bases, with 5 bases lying between them. The CDR3 sequence is 10 residues long. Germline V gene data show CDR1 as DFQATT and CDR2 as SNEGSKA (reference sequence). Here the CDR3 reads CSARPDEAFF. The CDR3, as DNA: TGCAGTGCTAGACCGGATGAAGCTTTCTTT.

This chain joins TRBV25-1 and TRBJ2-7; D is ambiguous. Deletions cut 4 bases from V and 2 bases from J, with 6 bases between. CDR3 length equals 12 residues. Per germline, CDR1 MGHDK and CDR2 SYGVNS. This chain's CDR3 is CASSAGPYEQYV. CDR3 in DNA: TGTGCCAGCAGTGCTGGGCCCTACGAGCAGTACGTC.

Details on this clonotype: A read error may explain this, as a much larger clone is one base away. This rearrangement joins TRBV10-3 to TRBJ1-2; 7 bases map to TRBD1. This CDR3 comprises 16 residues. From germline, CDR1 is ENHRY and CDR2 SYGVKD. The CDR3, as DNA: TGTGACATCAGGACCTCAACAGGGGTCTCTAACTATGGCTACACCTTC. Its translation: CDIRTSTGVSNYGYTF.

This rearrangement joins TRBV7-9 to TRBJ1-1; 9 bases are a match to TRBD1. CDR1 SEHNR and CDR2 FQNEAQ come from the germline V gene (reference sequence). The J segment lost 5 bases and the V segment lost 2 bases, leaving 9 bases of the junction unmatched. The CDR3 loop spans 16 amino acids. The CDR3, as DNA: TGTGCCAGCAGCTTAACCGCCACAGGGGGCTTTACTGAAGCTTTCTTT. It encodes CASSLTATGGFTEAFF.

The table lists this clonotype with many counts. The chain's CDR3 is CASSTTPPGYSNQPQHF. CDR3 sequence (DNA): TGTGCCAGTAGTACGACTCCCCCCGGGTATAGCAATCAGCCCCAGCATTTT. The chain has TRBV19 and TRBJ1-5; D remains ambiguous. V lost 4 bases to trimming and J lost 0 bases, with 16 bases between them. This CDR3 is built from 17 residues. Germline loops: CDR1 LNHDA, CDR2 SQIVND (reference sequence).

This clonotype was recorded many times. This chain connects TRBV27 to TRBJ2-3; D is undetermined. The CDR3 contains 14 residues. Germline V CDR1 and CDR2: MNHEY, SMNVEV (reference sequence). The V gene lost 3 bases and the J gene lost 1 base, with 8 bases spanning the gap. CDR3 loop: CASSLGRGTDTQYF. The CDR3 DNA sequence: TGTGCCAGCAGTTTGGGTAGGGGCACAGATACGCAGTATTTT.

The sample holds one count of this clonotype. The V and J genes are TRBV6-1 and TRBJ2-7; D may correspond to TRBD1 or TRBD2 (5 bases each). The length of the CDR3 is 13 residues. V lost 4 bases, J lost 3 bases, and 10 bases lay in between. Germline CDR1 is MNHNS and CDR2 is SASEGT. The CDR3 here is CASSGDRFYEQYV. Written as DNA, the CDR3 is TGTGCCAGCAGTGGGGACCGATTCTACGAGCAGTACGTC.

The V gene is TRBV7-9, the J gene TRBJ1-2; D is unclear. The ends were cut back, 2 bases at V and 10 bases at J, with 17 bases in the middle. The CDR3 covers 14 residues. Looked up from germline, CDR1 is SEHNR and CDR2 is FQNEAQ (reference sequence). As DNA, the CDR3 is TGTGCCAGCAGCTTACCCGGAGGCTTGGAGGACTACACCTTC. This sequence encodes CASSLPGGLEDYTF.

The chain links TRBV27 to TRBJ2-1; D tentatively fits TRBD1 or TRBD2 (6 bases each). Germline assignment: CDR1 MNHEY and CDR2 SMNVEV (reference sequence). The CDR3 has 15 amino acids. The germline V and J ends were trimmed by 2 bases and 8 bases, with 16 bases remaining between them. Written as DNA, the CDR3 is TGTGCCAGCAGTTTACAGGGGAGAAGGGGGGATGAGCAGTTCTTC. Amino acids: CASSLQGRRGDEQFF.

This clonotype has a handful of counts. The chain combines TRBV6-4 with TRBJ1-2; unclear D gene. Trimming pared 3 bases from V and 8 bases from J, leaving 16 bases between. Per the germline V gene, CDR1 is MRHNA and CDR2 is SNTAGT. The CDR3 spans 14 residues. The CDR3 is CASSEEDPPWGYTF. The CDR3 DNA reads TGTGCCAGCAGTGAGGAGGACCCCCCTTGGGGCTACACCTTC.

V is TRBV9 and J is TRBJ1-1, with 10 bases matching TRBD1. The CDR3 extends over 14 amino acids. Germline lookup yields CDR1 SGDLS and CDR2 YYNGEE. After removal of 3 bases from V and 5 bases from J, the junction contained 4 bases not matched to a gene. CDR3 nucleotides: TGTGCCAGCAGCGCCGGGACAGGGGTTACTGAAGCTTTCTTT. Residues: CASSAGTGVTEAFF.